This T cell receptor beta chain was recovered during a study of CD8 T cells in Susac syndrome. Study-level findings and limits: As the study acknowledged, the number of individuals in its TCR sequencing and HLA analysis was relatively small.

This clonotype was observed once. The antigen is not known. The CDR3 runs to 16 residues. V was clipped by 5 bases and J by 4 bases; unmatched bases: 14. Per the germline V gene, CDR1 is MNHEY and CDR2 is SMNVEV (reference sequence). RNA in amounts of roughly 0.5 to 1 ug was reverse transcribed with random hexamers. One entry per CDR3 protein results from TCRdb running MiXCR on the immunoSEQ multiplex PCR reads. Of around 190,000 distinct CDR3 sequences in the sample, about 95% were seen once. The TCR sequence derives from a human donor with multiple sclerosis. The chain uses TRBV27 and TRBJ2-7; 7 nucleotides align to TRBD2. Sequencing used CD8+ T cells from PBMCs. The CDR3 DNA follows: TGTGCCAGCAGTCTCAACTCCGGGACTATAAGATACGAGCAGTACTTC. It specifies CASSLNSGTIRYEQYF.